The rows below give T cell receptor beta chains drawn from one sample of a study of shared clonotypes between healthy human individuals. The assay was immunoSEQ multiplex PCR, and TCRdb's table has in-frame clones only and misses some. The sample holds over a million clones, roughly 74% seen once. Sequencing input: memory CD4+ T cells from PBMCs. The receptors were gathered from a man younger than 35 in good health. Some clones in this sample may be carry-over from other donors' samples. The CDR3 runs from the conserved cysteine through the conserved F or W. A D gene is named only where the DNA matches it firmly. Clone size is given for some rows only: seen once, a few or many times, or a class if the clone is expanded.

J gene,V gene,clone size,D gene,CDR3 DNA,CDR3 protein
TRBJ2-1,TRBV4-1,NA,TRBD2,TGCGCCAGCAGCCGGAAGACTAGCGGGAGCGATGAGCAGTTCTTC,CASSRKTSGSDEQFF
TRBJ2-1,TRBV18,once,TRBD1,TGTGCCAGCTCGCCGGACAGGGGTTACAATGAGCAGTTCTTC,CASSPDRGYNEQFF
TRBJ1-2,TRBV6-1,NA,NA,TGTGCCAGCAGTGAAGATATGTGGGTTACAGACAACTATGGCTACACCTTC,CASSEDMWVTDNYGYTF
TRBJ1-1,TRBV29-1,NA,NA,TGCAGCGTTGATATCGGGACTCGTACTGAAGCTTTCTTT,CSVDIGTRTEAFF
TRBJ1-1,TRBV28,NA,NA,TGTGCCAGCAGTTTCCTCAACCACGGGAACACTGAAGCTTTCTTT,CASSFLNHGNTEAFF
TRBJ2-5,TRBV2,NA,NA,TGTGCCAGCAGTGTTCTAGCAGAAGAGACCCAGTACTTC,CASSVLAEETQYF
TRBJ2-1,TRBV29-1,NA,NA,TGCAGCGTCTCCGGGCTCCCCTACAATGAGCAGTTCTTC,CSVSGLPYNEQFF
TRBJ2-7,TRBV27,NA,NA,TGTGCCAGCAGTCCCACGGCCCACTCCTACGAGCAGTACTTC,CASSPTAHSYEQYF
TRBJ2-1,TRBV18,NA,NA,TGTGCCAGCTCACCCCTCGGGAGCTCCTACAATGAGCAGTTCTTC,CASSPLGSSYNEQFF
TRBJ1-2,TRBV7-2,once,NA,TGTGCCAGCAGCTTATGGGGAACCAACTATGGCTACACCTTC,CASSLWGTNYGYTF
TRBJ2-7,TRBV11-3,NA,NA,TGTGCCAGCAGCCGGCAGGGACCCCCCACCGAGCAGTACTTC,CASSRQGPPTEQYF
TRBJ1-2,TRBV30,NA,NA,TGTGCCTGGAGCACGGTATACAGCTATGGCTACACCTTC,CAWSTVYSYGYTF
TRBJ2-1,TRBV10-1,NA,NA,TGCGCCGGACGAACAGGGAATGAGCAGTTCTTC,CAGRTGNEQFF
TRBJ2-4,TRBV9,NA,NA,TGTGCCAGCAGCGCCACCGGGACCAAAAACATTCAGTACTTC,CASSATGTKNIQYF
TRBJ2-6,TRBV21-1,NA,NA,TGTGCCAGCAGCAATCGGTACCGGGACAGCACTGGGGCCAACGTCCTGACTTTC,CASSNRYRDSTGANVLTF
TRBJ1-2,TRBV7-9,NA,TRBD1,TGTGCCAGCAGCTTAGGCCAGGGGGAAGGTGGCTACACCTTC,CASSLGQGEGGYTF
TRBJ2-3,TRBV14,NA,NA,TGTGCCAGCAGCCACGGGGTAGCGAGAGTCAGAGATACGCAGTATTTT,CASSHGVARVRDTQYF
TRBJ1-2,TRBV5-4,few,NA,TGTGCCAGCAGCTTGGCCGGTTCCAGGGTGGGCTACACCTTC,CASSLAGSRVGYTF
TRBJ2-3,TRBV10-2,NA,NA,TGCGCCAGCACCGCCCAGGCGCGCGTGAGCACAGATACGCAGTATTTT,CASTAQARVSTDTQYF
TRBJ2-5,TRBV19,once,TRBD2,TGTGCCAGTAGTGTCTCCTCCGGGACTAGCGGGGAGACCCAGTACTTC,CASSVSSGTSGETQYF
TRBJ1-1,TRBV6-6,NA,NA,TGTGCCAGCAGTTACATTCGGGACACTGAAGCTTTCTTT,CASSYIRDTEAFF
TRBJ1-5,TRBV28,NA,NA,TGTGCCAGCGATAGAGGAATTAGGCCCCAGCATTTT,CASDRGIRPQHF
TRBJ2-5,TRBV7-3,NA,TRBD1,TGTGCCAGCAGCCCACAGGGGACACTTCGAGAGACCCAGTACTTC,CASSPQGTLRETQYF
TRBJ1-1,TRBV5-6,NA,NA,TGTGCCAGCAGCTTCAACGCGGGGGATAGAGCTTTCTTT,CASSFNAGDRAFF
TRBJ1-2,TRBV5-1,NA,NA,TGCGCCAGCAGCGACGGGGACACAAACTATGGCTACACCTTC,CASSDGDTNYGYTF
TRBJ2-5,TRBV7-2,NA,NA,TGTGCCAGCAGCTGGGGGGCAGCCCAAGAGACCCAGTACTTC,CASSWGAAQETQYF
TRBJ1-1,TRBV7-2,NA,TRBD1,TGTGCCAGCAGCTTAGATGGGACAGGGATGTACACTGAAGCTTTCTTT,CASSLDGTGMYTEAFF
TRBJ2-3,TRBV5-1,NA,TRBD1,TGCGCCAGCAGCTACCCCGGGACAGCCCTTTCGGATACGCAGTATTTT,CASSYPGTALSDTQYF
TRBJ1-2,TRBV28,once,NA,TGTGCCGCGGGGGGGAACTATGGCTACACCTTC,CAAGGNYGYTF
TRBJ1-5,TRBV5-5,NA,NA,TGTGCCAGCAGCTGGCAGGGAGGAAATCAGCCCCAGCATTTT,CASSWQGGNQPQHF
TRBJ1-1,TRBV7-2,few,NA,TGTGCCAGCAGCTTATTAACAGGGTGGGGGGATTTGGTCACTGAAGCTTTCTTT,CASSLLTGWGDLVTEAFF
TRBJ2-7,TRBV7-2,NA,NA,TGTGCCAGCAGCTTATTCGGCCGCTCCTACGAGCAGTACTTC,CASSLFGRSYEQYF
TRBJ2-5,TRBV7-7,NA,TRBD2,TGTGCCAGCAGCGGGGGACTAGCGGGACCGCAAGAGACCCAGTACTTC,CASSGGLAGPQETQYF
TRBJ2-7,TRBV6-5,NA,NA,TGTGCCAGCAGTTATGGTGATAGGCAGTACTTC,CASSYGDRQYF
TRBJ1-4,TRBV7-2,NA,NA,TGTGCCAGCAGCGTCCTGAGGGGGGAAAAACTGTTTTTT,CASSVLRGEKLFF
TRBJ1-1,TRBV5-1,NA,TRBD1,TGCGCCAGCAGCCAAGGACAGGGAACCACTGAAGCTTTCTTT,CASSQGQGTTEAFF
TRBJ1-3,TRBV30,NA,NA,TGTGCCTGGGGGGCCGCCGCTGGAAACACCATATATTTT,CAWGAAAGNTIYF
TRBJ2-5,TRBV19,NA,TRBD2,TGTGCCAGTAGTATCGTGGGAGGGTACCAAGAGACCCAGTACTTC,CASSIVGGYQETQYF
TRBJ1-2,TRBV7-2,NA,NA,TGTGCCAGCAGCTTAACCGGGGGGTACAGTAACTATGGCTACACCTTC,CASSLTGGYSNYGYTF
TRBJ2-7,TRBV27,NA,NA,TGTGCCACCAAAGCGTGGGACGGAGTCTCCTACGAGCAGTACTTC,CATKAWDGVSYEQYF
TRBJ1-1,TRBV7-3,few,NA,TGTGCCAGCAGCCTCTTCCTTCTCCAGCCTCAACACATTTTAGGCACTGAAGCTTTCTTT,CASSLFLLQPQHILGTEAFF
TRBJ2-2,TRBV4-1,NA,NA,TGCGCCAGCAGCCAAGAATACGATCGAGGGGAGCTGTTTTTT,CASSQEYDRGELFF
TRBJ2-1,TRBV9,NA,TRBD2,TGTGCCAGCAGCGTAGACGGGAGGGCTTGGGGCAGCTCCTACAATGAGCAGTTCTTC,CASSVDGRAWGSSYNEQFF
TRBJ2-1,TRBV7-3,NA,TRBD2,TGTGCCAGCAGCTTAACGTCCCCAGCGGGAGTGCGGAATGAGCAGTTCTTC,CASSLTSPAGVRNEQFF
TRBJ1-5,TRBV19,once,NA,TGTGCCAGTAGTATAGATGGGGGAAATCAGCCCCAGCATTTT,CASSIDGGNQPQHF
TRBJ1-1,TRBV28,NA,TRBD1,TGTGCCAGCAGTAGGACAGGGACGATCACTGAAGCTTTCTTT,CASSRTGTITEAFF
TRBJ2-7,TRBV6-6,NA,NA,TGTGCCAGCAGTCGATCTTTAAAGGGATACGAGCAGTACTTC,CASSRSLKGYEQYF
TRBJ2-1,TRBV7-7,NA,NA,TGTGCCAGCAGCTTAGTTGCGGGGACCGATGAGCAGTTCTTC,CASSLVAGTDEQFF
TRBJ2-7,TRBV7-9,NA,NA,TGTGCCAGCAGCACGCAACTAGGGGGGTTATACGAGCAGTACTTC,CASSTQLGGLYEQYF
TRBJ1-6,TRBV6-1,few,TRBD1,TGTGCCAGCAGTGAATCGGGACAGGGCCTTTCACCCCTCCACTTT,CASSESGQGLSPLHF
TRBJ2-2,TRBV7-9,NA,NA,TGTGCCAGCAGCTGGACATTGATCACCGGGGAGCTGTTTTTT,CASSWTLITGELFF
TRBJ2-2,TRBV9,once,NA,TGTGCCAGCAGCGTAACAGACACCGGGGAGCTGTTTTTT,CASSVTDTGELFF
TRBJ2-7,TRBV30,once,NA,TGTGCCCAAGAGGGGAAGGGGTCCAACTACGAGCAGTACTTC,CAQEGKGSNYEQYF
TRBJ2-1,TRBV5-5,few,TRBD2,TGTGCCAGCAGCTACCGGGACTACTCCTACAATGAGCAGTTCTTC,CASSYRDYSYNEQFF